This is a list of T cell receptor beta chains from one sample in a study of cytomegalovirus exposure and HLA in healthy donors. Sequencing used immunoSEQ multiplex PCR; TCRdb keeps in-frame clones, though not all of them. This sample's table reports 170,000 or so clones. The material sequenced was PBMCs. These receptor sequences come from a man in his thirties or forties in good health and CMV-seronegative. CDR3s include the opening cysteine and the closing phenylalanine or tryptophan.

V gene	J gene	CDR3 protein
TRBV11-2	TRBJ2-1	CASSLVVFAGNEQFF
TRBV28	TRBJ2-7	CASSLAGPSYEQYF
TRBV7-8	TRBJ2-2	CASSRVVSSTGELFF
TRBV4-1	TRBJ1-3	CASSQFVRTLDPGGNTIYF
TRBV27	TRBJ2-7	CASSLRVLPSPSYEQYF
TRBV5-6	TRBJ1-1	CASSLEGALAGQAFF
TRBV7-8	TRBJ2-1	CASSLREGLAGGEQFF
TRBV11-3	TRBJ2-3	CASSSTGADTQYF
TRBV15	TRBJ1-5	CATSPGPYSNQPQHF
TRBV30	TRBJ1-1	CAWSVQGGVEAFF
TRBV5-1	TRBJ2-2	CASKEGSTGELFF
TRBV15	TRBJ2-1	CATSPREGAHEQFF
TRBV7-2	TRBJ2-3	CASSRRTVGTDTQYF
TRBV19	TRBJ1-1	CASRTRYTEAFF
TRBV11-2	TRBJ2-7	CASSLFVSGGGDYEQYF
TRBV5-4	TRBJ2-7	CASSLRDTVEQYF
TRBV27	TRBJ2-7	CASWNRVGPYEQYF
TRBV14	TRBJ1-4	CASSQFFKGAGDEKLFF
TRBV28	TRBJ1-1	CASSLSGERDRGNTEAFF
TRBV27	TRBJ1-5	CASSLTVLSNQPQHF
TRBV4-2	TRBJ2-3	CASSQDFADTQYF
TRBV7-8	TRBJ1-2	CASSLITGGDYGYTF
TRBV4-2	TRBJ1-4	CASSQLSRGREEKLFF
TRBV6-5	TRBJ2-7	CASRNRGKQAYEQYF
TRBV29-1	TRBJ2-7	CSVEDPGRAGGFEQYF
TRBV7-9	TRBJ2-5	CASSRLGTGKAGLPQYF
TRBV7-8	TRBJ2-1	CASSAGLAAYNEQFF
TRBV6-6	TRBJ2-7	CASSSSGAHYEQYF
TRBV4-1	TRBJ2-7	CASSQDRGIAGAPWGQYF
TRBV6-1	TRBJ1-2	CASKASGEYGYTF
TRBV7-6	TRBJ2-7	CASSQARLPADEQYF
TRBV19	TRBJ2-1	CASSTLSGHNEQFF
TRBV20-1	TRBJ1-2	CSARTGDGYTF
TRBV5-4	TRBJ1-1	CASSLYQGAEAFF
TRBV7-2	TRBJ1-2	CASRGERNYGYTF
TRBV6-1	TRBJ1-2	CASSMSLSGYTF
TRBV11-3	TRBJ1-2	CASSWTGQGYTF
TRBV27	TRBJ2-3	CASSFGGSTDTQYF
TRBV9	TRBJ2-1	CASSLTSEIGNEQFF
TRBV30	TRBJ2-5	CAWSLGTSGRTGTQYF
TRBV18	TRBJ1-4	CASSPLDGLGGEKLFF
TRBV7-9	TRBJ1-1	CASSLLTGGKAFF
TRBV9	TRBJ1-3	CASSPATGYSGNTIYF
TRBV4-1	TRBJ2-6	CASSQEGQGAGGANVLTF
TRBV15	TRBJ1-1	CATSRDSQLRYAEAFF